The T cell receptor beta chain under discussion was sequenced for a study of cytomegalovirus exposure and HLA in healthy donors. PCR involved 60 Vbeta and 13 Jbeta primers. Only in-frame clones appear in the TCRdb table, and some are missing; sequencing was by immunoSEQ multiplex PCR. This table has roughly 110,000 clones, roughly 72% appearing once. Trimming stripped 4 bases from V and 2 bases from J, with 15 bases between. The germline gives CDR1 SGHNT, CDR2 YYREEE (reference sequence). This CDR3 spans 16 amino acids. This TCR was sampled from a man aged 25 to 40 in good health and CMV-seronegative. The specimen was PBMCs. The chain couples TRBV5-4 to TRBJ2-2, with D possibly being TRBD1 (5 bases). The DNA for the CDR3 is TGTGCCAGCAGCCCCGAACAGGTCTTCAACACCGGGGAGCTGTTTTTT. It yields the protein CASSPEQVFNTGELFF.